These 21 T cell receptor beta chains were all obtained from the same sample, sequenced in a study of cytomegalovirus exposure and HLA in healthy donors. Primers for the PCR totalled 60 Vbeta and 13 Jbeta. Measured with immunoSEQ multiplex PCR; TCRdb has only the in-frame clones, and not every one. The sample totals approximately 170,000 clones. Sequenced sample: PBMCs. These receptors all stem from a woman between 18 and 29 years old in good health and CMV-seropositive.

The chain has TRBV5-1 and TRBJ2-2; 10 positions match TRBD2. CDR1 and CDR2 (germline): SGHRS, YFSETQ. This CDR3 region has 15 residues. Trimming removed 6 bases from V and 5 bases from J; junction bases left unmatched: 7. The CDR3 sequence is CASKIAGGVTGELFF. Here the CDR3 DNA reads TGCGCCAGCAAGATAGCGGGGGGAGTAACCGGGGAGCTGTTTTTT.

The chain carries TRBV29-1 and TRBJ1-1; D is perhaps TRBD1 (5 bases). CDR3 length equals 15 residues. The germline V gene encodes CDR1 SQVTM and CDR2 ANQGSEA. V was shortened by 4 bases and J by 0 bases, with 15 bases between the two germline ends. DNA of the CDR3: TGCAGCGTTGGGCCAGGGTGGGGTATGAACACTGAAGCTTTCTTT. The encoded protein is CSVGPGWGMNTEAFF.

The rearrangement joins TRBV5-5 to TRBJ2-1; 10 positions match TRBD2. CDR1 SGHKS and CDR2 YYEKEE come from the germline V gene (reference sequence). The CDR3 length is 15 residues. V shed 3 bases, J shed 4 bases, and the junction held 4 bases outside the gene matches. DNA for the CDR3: TGTGCCAGCAGCTCCTGGACTAGCGGTTACAATGAGCAGTTCTTC. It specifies CASSSWTSGYNEQFF. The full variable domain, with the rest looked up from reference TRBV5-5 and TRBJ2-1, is DAGVTQSPTHLIKTRGQQVTLRCSPISGHKSVSWYQQVLGQGPQFIFQYYEKEERGRGNFPDRFSARQFPNYSSELNVNALLLGDSALYLCASSSWTSGYNEQFFGPGTRLTVL.

CDR3 region: CASRSGTSGTDTQYF. The CDR3 bases are TGTGCCAGCAGGTCCGGGACTAGCGGCACAGATACGCAGTATTTT. The rearrangement joins TRBV2 to TRBJ2-3, with 10 bases lining up with TRBD2. Germline V lookup: CDR1 SNHLY, CDR2 FYNNEI. J lost 1 base, V lost 6 bases, and 4 bases had no gene match. CDR3 length: 15 residues.

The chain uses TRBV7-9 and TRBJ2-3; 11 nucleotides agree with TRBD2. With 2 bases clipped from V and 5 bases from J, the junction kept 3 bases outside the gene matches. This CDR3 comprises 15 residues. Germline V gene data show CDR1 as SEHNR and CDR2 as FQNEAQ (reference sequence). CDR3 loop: CASSLTSGREDTQYF. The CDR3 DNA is TGTGCCAGCAGCTTAACTAGCGGGAGAGAAGATACGCAGTATTTT.

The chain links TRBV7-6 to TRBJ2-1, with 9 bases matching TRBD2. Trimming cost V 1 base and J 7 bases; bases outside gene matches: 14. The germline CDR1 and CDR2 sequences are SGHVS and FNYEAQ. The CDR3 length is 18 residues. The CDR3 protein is CASSLVQWAGGPQNEQFF. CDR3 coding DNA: TGTGCCAGCAGCTTAGTTCAATGGGCGGGAGGGCCTCAGAATGAGCAGTTCTTC. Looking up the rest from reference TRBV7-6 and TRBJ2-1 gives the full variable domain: GAGVSQSPRYKVTKRGQDVALRCDPISGHVSLYWYRQALGQGPEFLTYFNYEAQQDKSGLPNDRFSAERPEGSISTLTIQRTEQRDSAMYRCASSLVQWAGGPQNEQFFGPGTRLTVL.

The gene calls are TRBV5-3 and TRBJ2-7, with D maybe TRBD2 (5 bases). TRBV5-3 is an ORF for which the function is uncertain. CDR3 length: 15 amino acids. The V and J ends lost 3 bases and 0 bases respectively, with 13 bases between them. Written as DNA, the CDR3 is TGTGCCAGAAGCTCTCCCAAGGAGGCCTCCTACGAGCAGTACTTC. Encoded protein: CARSSPKEASYEQYF.

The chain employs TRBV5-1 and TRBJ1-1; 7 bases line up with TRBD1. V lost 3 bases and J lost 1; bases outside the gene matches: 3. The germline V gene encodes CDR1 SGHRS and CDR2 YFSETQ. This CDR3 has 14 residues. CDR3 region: CASSWGQTNTEAFF. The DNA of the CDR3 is TGCGCCAGCAGCTGGGGACAGACGAACACTGAAGCTTTCTTT.

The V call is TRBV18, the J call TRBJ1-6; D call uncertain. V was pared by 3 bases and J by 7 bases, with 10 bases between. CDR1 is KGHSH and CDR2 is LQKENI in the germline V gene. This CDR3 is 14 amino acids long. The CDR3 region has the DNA TGTGCCAGCTCACCGACTGGTGAGAATTCACCCCTCCACTTT. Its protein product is CASSPTGENSPLHF.

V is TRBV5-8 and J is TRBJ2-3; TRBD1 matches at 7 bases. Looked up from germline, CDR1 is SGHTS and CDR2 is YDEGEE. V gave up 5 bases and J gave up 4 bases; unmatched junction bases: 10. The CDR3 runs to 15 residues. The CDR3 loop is CASSLSGTASDTQYF. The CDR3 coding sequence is TGTGCCAGCAGTTTGTCCGGGACAGCCTCAGATACGCAGTATTTT.

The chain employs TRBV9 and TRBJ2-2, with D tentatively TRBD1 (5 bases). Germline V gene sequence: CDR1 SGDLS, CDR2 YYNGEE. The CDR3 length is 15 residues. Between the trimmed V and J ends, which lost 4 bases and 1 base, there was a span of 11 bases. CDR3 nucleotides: TGTGCCAGCAGCCCACTCGACAGGAACACCGGGGAGCTGTTTTTT. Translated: CASSPLDRNTGELFF.

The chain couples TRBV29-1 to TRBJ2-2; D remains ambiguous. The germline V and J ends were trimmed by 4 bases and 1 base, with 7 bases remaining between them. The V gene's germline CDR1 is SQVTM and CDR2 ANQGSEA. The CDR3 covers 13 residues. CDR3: CSVAPGNTGELFF. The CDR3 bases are TGCAGCGTTGCCCCAGGGAACACCGGGGAGCTGTTTTTT.

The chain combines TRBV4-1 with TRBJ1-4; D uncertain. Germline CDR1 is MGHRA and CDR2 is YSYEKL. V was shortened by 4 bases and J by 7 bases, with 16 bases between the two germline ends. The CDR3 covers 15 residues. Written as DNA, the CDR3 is TGCGCCAGCAGCCTCGCGCATCGCGGGAGTGAAAAACTGTTTTTT. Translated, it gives CASSLAHRGSEKLFF.

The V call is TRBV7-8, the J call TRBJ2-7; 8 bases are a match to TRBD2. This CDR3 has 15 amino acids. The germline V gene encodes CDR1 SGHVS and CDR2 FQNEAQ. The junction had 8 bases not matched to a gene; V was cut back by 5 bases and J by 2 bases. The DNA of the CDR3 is TGTGCCAGCAGCCCCAGGAATAGCGGGACCTACGAGCAGTACTTC. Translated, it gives CASSPRNSGTYEQYF.

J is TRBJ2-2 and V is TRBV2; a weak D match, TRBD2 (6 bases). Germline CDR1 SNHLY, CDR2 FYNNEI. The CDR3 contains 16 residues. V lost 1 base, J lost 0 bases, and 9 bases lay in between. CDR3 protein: CASSEDGLPNTGELFF. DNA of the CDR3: TGTGCCAGCAGTGAAGACGGACTACCGAACACCGGGGAGCTGTTTTTT.

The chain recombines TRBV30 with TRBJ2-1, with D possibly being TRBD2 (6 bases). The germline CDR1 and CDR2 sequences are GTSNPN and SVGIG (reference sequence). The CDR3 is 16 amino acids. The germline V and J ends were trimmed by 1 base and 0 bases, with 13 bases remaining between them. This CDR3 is CAWSGGLASSYNEQFF. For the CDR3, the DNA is TGTGCCTGGAGTGGGGGACTCGCGAGCTCCTACAATGAGCAGTTCTTC.

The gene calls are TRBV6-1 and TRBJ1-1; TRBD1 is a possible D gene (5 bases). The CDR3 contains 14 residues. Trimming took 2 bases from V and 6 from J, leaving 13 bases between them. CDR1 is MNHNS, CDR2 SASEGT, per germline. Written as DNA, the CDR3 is TGTGCCAGCAGTGAAACACACAGGCGGTCTGAAGCTTTCTTT. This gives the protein CASSETHRRSEAFF.

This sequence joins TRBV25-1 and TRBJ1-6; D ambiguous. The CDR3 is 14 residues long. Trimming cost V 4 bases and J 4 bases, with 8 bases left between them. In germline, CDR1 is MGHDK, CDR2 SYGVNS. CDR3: CASSGGAYNSPLHF. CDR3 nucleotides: TGTGCCAGCAGTGGCGGTGCTTATAATTCACCCCTCCACTTT.

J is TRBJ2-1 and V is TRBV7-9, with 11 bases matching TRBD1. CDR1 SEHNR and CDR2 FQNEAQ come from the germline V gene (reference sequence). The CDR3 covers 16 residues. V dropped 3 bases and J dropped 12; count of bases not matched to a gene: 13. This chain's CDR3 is CASSLAGTGGWVGQFF. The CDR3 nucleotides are TGTGCCAGCAGCTTGGCCGGGACAGGGGGTTGGGTGGGGCAGTTCTTC. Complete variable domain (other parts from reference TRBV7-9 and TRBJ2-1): DTGVSQNPRHKITKRGQNVTFRCDPISEHNRLYWYRQTLGQGPEFLTYFQNEAQLEKSRLLSDRFSAERPKGSFSTLEIQRTEQGDSAMYLCASSLAGTGGWVGQFFGPGTRLTVL.

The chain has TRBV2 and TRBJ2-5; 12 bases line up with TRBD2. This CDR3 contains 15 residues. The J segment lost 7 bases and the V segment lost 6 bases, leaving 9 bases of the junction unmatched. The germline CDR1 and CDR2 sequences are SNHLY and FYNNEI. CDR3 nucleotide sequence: TGTGCCAGCAGCACCGGGACTAGCGGGTCTGTGACCCAGTACTTC. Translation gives CASSTGTSGSVTQYF.

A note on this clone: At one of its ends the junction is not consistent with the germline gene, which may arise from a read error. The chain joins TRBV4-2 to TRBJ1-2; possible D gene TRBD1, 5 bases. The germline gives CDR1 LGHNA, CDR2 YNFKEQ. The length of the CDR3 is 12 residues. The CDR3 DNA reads TGTGCCAGCAGCCAAGTCGGACAAGGGCAAGACTTC. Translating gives CASSQVGQGQDF.